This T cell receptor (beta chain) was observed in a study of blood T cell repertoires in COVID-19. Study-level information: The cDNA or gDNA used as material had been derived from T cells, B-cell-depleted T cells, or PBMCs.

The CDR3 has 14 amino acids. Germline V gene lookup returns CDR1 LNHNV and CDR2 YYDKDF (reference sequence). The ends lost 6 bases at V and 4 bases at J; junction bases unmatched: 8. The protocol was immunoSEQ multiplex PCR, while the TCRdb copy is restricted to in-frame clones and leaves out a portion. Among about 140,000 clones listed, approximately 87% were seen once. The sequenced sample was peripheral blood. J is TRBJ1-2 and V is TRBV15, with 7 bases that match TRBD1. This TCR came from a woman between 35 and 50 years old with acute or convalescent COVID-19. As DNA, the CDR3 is TGTGCCACCAGACAGGGGCTCACAACCTATGGCTACACCTTC. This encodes CATRQGLTTYGYTF.